This T cell receptor (beta chain) was identified in a study of T cell repertoires in cytomegalovirus infection. This CDR3 is built from 14 residues. Germline-derived CDR1 and CDR2 are MNHEY and SVGEGT. With 8 bases clipped from V and 2 bases from J, the junction kept 3 bases outside the gene matches. A word on this clonotype: Its antigen is still unknown.

Study-level results: HLA-C-restricted CMV clonotypes gave the most frequent clonotype in two of eight donors.

One entry per CDR3 protein, called by TCRdb with MiXCR from the reads. The sample shows 250,000 to 300,000 distinct CDR3 sequences, around 25% of them seen only once. Sequenced input: PBMCs. The clonotype originates from a human donor in good health (CMV status not recorded). Some clones in this sample may be carry-over from other donors' samples. The chain combines TRBV6-2 or TRBV6-3 with TRBJ2-1; 10 nucleotides match TRBD2. The CDR3 here is CASLAGATYNEQFF. The DNA of the CDR3 is TGTGCCAGCCTAGCGGGAGCAACCTACAATGAGCAGTTCTTC.